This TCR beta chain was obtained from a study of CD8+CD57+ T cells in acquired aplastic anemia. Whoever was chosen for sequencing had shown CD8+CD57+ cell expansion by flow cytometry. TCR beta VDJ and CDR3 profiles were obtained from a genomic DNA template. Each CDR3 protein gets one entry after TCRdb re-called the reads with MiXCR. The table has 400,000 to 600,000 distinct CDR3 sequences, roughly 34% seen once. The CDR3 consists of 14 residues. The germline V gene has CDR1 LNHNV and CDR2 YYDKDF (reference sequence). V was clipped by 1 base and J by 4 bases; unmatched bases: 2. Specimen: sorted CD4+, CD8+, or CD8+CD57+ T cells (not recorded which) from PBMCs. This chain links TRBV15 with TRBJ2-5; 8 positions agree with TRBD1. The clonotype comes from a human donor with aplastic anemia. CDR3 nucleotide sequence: TGTGCCACCAGCAGAGGGCAGGGGGCAGAGACCCAGTACTTC. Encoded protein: CATSRGQGAETQYF.